The following is a T cell receptor (beta chain) sequence with its context. The data were taken from a study of T-cell memory formation after mild COVID-19. Amplification by 5'RACE using constant-segment primers produced TCR alpha and TCR beta cDNA libraries that carried sample barcodes and UMIs. TCRdb re-analysed the 5' RACE reads in MiXCR, keeping a single row per CDR3 protein. Of 400,000 or so distinct CDR3 sequences in the sample, 20% were seen once. Losses at the gene ends were 6 bases for V and 4 bases for J; bases not matched to a gene: 13. The CDR3 contains 15 residues. Per the germline V gene, CDR1 is DFQATT and CDR2 is SNEGSKA (reference sequence).

Sequenced material: PBMCs or a T cell subset sorted from them (not recorded which). V and J are TRBV20-1 and TRBJ2-3; 7 positions agree with TRBD2. This TCR was recovered from an adult woman who had mild COVID-19 (a few samples of this study predate the infection). Cell type and time point are not known. The CDR3 reads CSAPRGGSIADTQYF. The DNA of the CDR3 is TGCAGTGCGCCGCGGGGCGGGAGTATCGCAGATACGCAGTATTTT.